The 20 T cell receptor beta chains given below trace back to one sample, sequenced in a study of molecular identifiers for immune sequencing clone quantification. TCRdb analysed the PCR reads with MiXCR anew, one entry per CDR3 protein. In the table there are 600,000 to 650,000 distinct CDR3 sequences, 15% to 20% of which are singletons. The specimen was naive CD8+ T cells from blood, with Jurkat cell RNA spiked in. Subset denoted: FACS-sorted CD8+CD4-CCR7+CD45RA+ naive T cells. The receptors originated from a human donor in good health. Some libraries in this study had Jurkat cell RNA spiked in.

This clonotype has a count of ten or more. CDR3 coding DNA: TGTGCCAGCAGTCCGGGACTAGCGGGCCCTGAGCAAGAGACCCAGTACTTC. It yields the protein CASSPGLAGPEQETQYF. The chain uses TRBV12-3 or TRBV12-4 and TRBJ2-5; 12 nucleotides match TRBD2. The CDR3 has 17 amino acids. The ends lost 5 bases at V and 2 bases at J; junction bases unmatched: 9.

Of note for this clonotype: Mismatch with germline at one junction end may stem from a read error. The chain recombines TRBV9 with TRBJ2-5, with 9 positions matching TRBD1. The germline CDR1 and CDR2 sequences are SGDLS and YYNGEE. CDR3 size: 16 residues. The CDR3 is CASSVGDRGLQGTQYF. The CDR3 coding sequence is TGTGCCAGCAGCGTAGGTGACAGGGGGTTACAAGGGACCCAGTACTTC.

This clonotype has ten or more counts. DNA for the CDR3: TGCAGTGCTAGGTCGCGGGGGTCAGATACGCAGTATTTT. Encoded protein: CSARSRGSDTQYF. This chain connects TRBV20-1 to TRBJ2-3, with TRBD2 matching over 7 bases. The V and J ends lost 3 bases and 4 bases, in that order; junction bases with no gene match: 4. The CDR3 loop spans 13 amino acids. Germline V gene lookup returns CDR1 DFQATT and CDR2 SNEGSKA (reference sequence).

This clonotype has ten or more counts. The chain is built from TRBV27 and TRBJ2-2; D is uncertain. This CDR3 comprises 13 residues. The V and J ends lost 4 bases and 4 bases respectively, with 7 bases between them. The germline V gene encodes CDR1 MNHEY and CDR2 SMNVEV (reference sequence). The DNA for the CDR3 is TGTGCCAGCAGTTCTCTCCTCACCGGGGAGCTGTTTTTT. It yields the protein CASSSLLTGELFF.

This clonotype has a count of ten or more. This sequence joins TRBV2 and TRBJ2-3; maybe TRBD2 (6 bases). Trimming removed 3 bases at V and 1 base at J, with 11 bases between. Germline values: CDR1 SNHLY, CDR2 FYNNEI. The CDR3 is 15 residues long. CDR3 region: CASSDPSDGTDTQYF. The CDR3 nucleotides read TGTGCCAGCAGTGATCCTAGCGACGGCACAGATACGCAGTATTTT.

This clonotype was counted ten times or more. V gene TRBV7-9 combines with J gene TRBJ1-1; D remains ambiguous. Germline-derived CDR1 and CDR2 are SEHNR and FQNEAQ (reference sequence). This CDR3 is built from 12 residues. V was pared by 4 bases and J by 1 base, with 4 bases between. CDR3 DNA sequence: TGTGCCAGCAGCTCCGCGAACACTGAAGCTTTCTTT. Translated: CASSSANTEAFF.

About this clonotype: This sequence may be a read error, since a much larger clone differs from it by one base. V is TRBV6-2 or TRBV6-3 and J is TRBJ2-3; TRBD1 matches 7 bases. The CDR3 runs 15 residues. CDR1 MNHEY and CDR2 SVGEGT come from the germline V gene. As DNA, the CDR3 is TGTGCCAGCGGCGAGACAGGGTATGCCACAGATATGCAGTATTTT. It encodes CASGETGYATDMQYF.

The sample holds many counts of this clonotype. This rearrangement joins TRBV29-1 to TRBJ1-1; TRBD1 might be the D (5 bases). Germline V gives CDR1 SQVTM, CDR2 ANQGSEA. This CDR3 comprises 13 residues. V gave up 8 bases and J gave up 2 bases, with 15 bases separating them. The CDR3 nucleotides read TGCAGCTACTGGGACGGGCTTAACACTGAAGCTTTCTTT. As protein: CSYWDGLNTEAFF.

This clonotype was seen repeatedly, ten times or more. V usage is TRBV20-1 and J usage is TRBJ2-3; TRBD2 is a possible D gene (6 bases). This CDR3 contains 16 residues. The germline V gene has CDR1 DFQATT and CDR2 SNEGSKA (reference sequence). Trimming removed 0 bases from V and 5 bases from J, with 18 bases in between. CDR3 sequence (DNA): TGCAGTGCTAGAGATCATTCTGGCGGGATAGGAGATACGCAGTATTTT. It encodes CSARDHSGGIGDTQYF.

The genes are TRBV6-4 and TRBJ2-1; TRBD1 matches 9 bases. This CDR3 spans 19 amino acids. V was pared by 0 bases and J by 0 bases, with 9 bases of the junction left unmatched. Germline CDR1 and CDR2: MRHNA and SNTAGT. DNA of the CDR3: TGTGCCAGCAGTGACTCATGTGGGCAACAGGGGGCCTCCTACAATGAGCAGTTCTTC. Translating it yields CASSDSCGQQGASYNEQFF.

As concerns this clonotype: This sequence may be a read error, since a much larger clone differs from it by one base. The genes are TRBV4-1 and TRBJ1-1; D remains ambiguous. The CDR3 spans 14 residues. From germline, CDR1 is MGHRA and CDR2 YSYEKL. Trimming removed 0 bases from V and 9 bases from J, with 14 bases in between. This chain's CDR3 is CASSQDGMDPQAFF. The CDR3 DNA reads as TGCGCCAGCAGCCAAGACGGTATGGACCCGCAAGCTTTCTTT.

The table lists this clonotype with many counts. V usage is TRBV28 and J usage is TRBJ2-7; D could derive from TRBD1 or TRBD2 (5 bases each). Trimming stripped 6 bases from V and 1 base from J, with 13 bases between. The CDR3 spans 14 residues. Germline V gene lookup returns CDR1 MDHEN and CDR2 SYDVKM. The CDR3 sequence: CASSSRGTSYEQYF. CDR3 coding DNA: TGTGCCAGCAGCTCGAGGGGCACTTCCTACGAGCAGTACTTC.

Concerning this clonotype: A much more abundant neighbour one base away suggests this may be a read error. V usage is TRBV6-2 or TRBV6-3 and J usage is TRBJ2-5; D not resolved. Germline V gene data show CDR1 as MNHEY and CDR2 as SVGEGT. This CDR3 contains 10 residues. Here the CDR3 DNA reads TGTGCCAGCGGGCAAGAGGCCCAGTACTTC. Amino acid sequence: CASGQEAQYF.

This clonotype was observed many times. The chain couples TRBV5-6 to TRBJ2-3; 13 bases agree with TRBD2. Germline values: CDR1 SGHDT, CDR2 YYEEEE. This CDR3 is 20 amino acids long. With V trimmed by 0 bases and J by 0 bases, 10 bases remained unmatched. The CDR3 loop is CASSLAGLAGFFISTDTQYF. The CDR3 DNA is TGTGCCAGCAGCTTGGCGGGACTAGCGGGGTTCTTCATTAGCACAGATACGCAGTATTTT. Supplemented by reference TRBV5-6 and TRBJ2-3, the full variable domain reads DAGVTQSPTHLIKTRGQQVTLRCSPKSGHDTVSWYQQALGQGPQFIFQYYEEEERQRGNFPDRFSGHQFPNYSSELNVNALLLGDSALYLCASSLAGLAGFFISTDTQYFGPGTRLTVL.

In this sample, this clonotype turned up many times. The rearrangement links TRBV6-5 to TRBJ2-5; 8 nucleotides align to TRBD2. CDR3 length: 16 residues. V lost 1 base to trimming and J lost 1 base; unmatched junction nucleotides: 5. Germline V gives CDR1 MNHEY, CDR2 SVGAGI. The CDR3: CASSYWSGSPQETQYF. As DNA, the CDR3 is TGTGCCAGCAGTTACTGGAGCGGGAGTCCCCAAGAGACCCAGTACTTC.

This clonotype was detected many times. J is TRBJ1-5 and V is TRBV7-2; 7 positions match TRBD1. This CDR3 region has 15 residues. The trim removed 2 bases at V and 4 bases at J, leaving 5 bases unmatched. Germline CDR1 reads SGHTA; CDR2 reads FQGNSA. The CDR3 reads CASSLTGARNQPQHF. The CDR3 DNA is TGTGCCAGCAGCTTAACAGGGGCTCGAAATCAGCCCCAGCATTTT.

This clonotype was seen at least ten times. This chain joins TRBV10-3 and TRBJ2-3; D is uncertain. CDR1 is ENHRY, CDR2 SYGVKD, per germline. The CDR3 runs 18 residues. The ends were cut back, 0 bases at V and 4 bases at J, with 20 bases in the middle. In DNA form, the CDR3 reads TGTGCCATCAGTGAGTCCATATCCGACCCATGGGATGCAGATACGCAGTATTTT. It encodes CAISESISDPWDADTQYF.

In the case of this clonotype: One end of the junction varies from germline; a read error may be responsible. The rearrangement uses TRBV5-6 and TRBJ2-7; 7 bases match TRBD1. The germline gives CDR1 SGHDT, CDR2 YYEEEE. This CDR3 region has 13 residues. The CDR3 DNA follows: TGTGCCTGCAGCTTGACAGGGTCCTACGAGCAGTACTTC. This encodes CACSLTGSYEQYF.

This clonotype has ten or more counts. One junction end does not reproduce the germline sequence, and a read error may be involved. The gene calls are TRBV7-2 and TRBJ2-7; D not resolved. The CDR3 sequence is 14 residues long. The germline gives CDR1 SGHTA, CDR2 FQGNSA. The CDR3 coding sequence is TGTGCCAGCAGCTTCTACCCGGGTCCCTATGAGCAGTACTTC. Translated, it gives CASSFYPGPYEQYF. Based on the CDR3 plus reference TRBV7-2 and TRBJ2-7, the full variable domain is GAGVSQSPSNKVTEKGKDVELRCDPISGHTALYWYRQSLGQGLEFLIYFQGNSAPDKSGLPSDRFSAERTGGSVSTLTIQRTQQEDSAVYLCASSFYPGPYEQYFGPGTRLTVT.

This clonotype was recorded at least ten times. The chain recombines TRBV11-2 with TRBJ2-1, with a possible D match to TRBD2 (6 bases). Per germline, CDR1 SGHAT and CDR2 FQNNGV. CDR3 length: 10 residues. V lost 8 bases and J lost 15, with 14 bases in between. The CDR3 sequence is CASAGPIWFF. The CDR3 nucleotides read TGTGCCAGCGCGGGGCCCATTTGGTTCTTC.